Shown below are 18 T cell receptor beta chains from a single sample sequenced in a study of blood T cell repertoires in COVID-19. The repertoire was sequenced with immunoSEQ multiplex PCR; TCRdb's copy has only in-frame clones and lacks some. Found here are 150,000 to 200,000 clones, 80% to 90% of them singletons; the top ten hold about 1.9%. Sequencing input: peripheral blood. All receptors derive from a man aged 18 to 30 who had recovered from COVID-19.

This chain connects TRBV14 to TRBJ2-1; 9 bases fit TRBD2. V dropped 1 base and J dropped 6; count of bases not matched to a gene: 10. Germline loops: CDR1 SGHDN, CDR2 FVKESK. The CDR3 covers 17 residues. The CDR3 nucleotides read TGTGCCAGCAGCCAAGTTACACTCCTAGCGGGATCCAATGAGCAGTTCTTC. Amino acid sequence: CASSQVTLLAGSNEQFF.

The genes are TRBV6-5 and TRBJ1-2; D call uncertain. Per germline, CDR1 MNHEY and CDR2 SVGAGI. The CDR3 covers 13 residues. The ends were cut back, 6 bases at V and 5 bases at J, with 13 bases in the middle. CDR3 loop: CASSDAVSYGYTF. Here the CDR3 DNA reads TGTGCCAGCAGCGACGCGGTTTCGTATGGCTACACCTTC.

The chain uses TRBV29-1 and TRBJ2-5; possible D gene TRBD2, 7 bases. CDR3 length: 12 residues. The V and J ends lost 2 bases and 4 bases respectively, with 8 bases between them. CDR1 and CDR2 (germline): SQVTM, ANQGSEA. CDR3 in amino acids: CSVERGGETQYF. As DNA, the CDR3 is TGCAGCGTTGAAAGGGGGGGAGAGACCCAGTACTTC.

The rearrangement links TRBV19 to TRBJ2-1, with 9 bases aligning to TRBD2. Losses at the gene ends were 3 bases for V and 4 bases for J; bases not matched to a gene: 4. The CDR3 is 15 residues long. The germline V gene encodes CDR1 LNHDA and CDR2 SQIVND (reference sequence). This chain's CDR3 is CASSIKLAGYNEQFF. The CDR3, as DNA: TGTGCCAGTAGTATTAAACTAGCGGGTTACAATGAGCAGTTCTTC.

J is TRBJ1-2 and V is TRBV7-9; D is undetermined. V was clipped by 2 bases and J by 3 bases, with 10 bases between them. Germline CDR1 SEHNR, CDR2 FQNEAQ (reference sequence). The CDR3 is 14 amino acids. The CDR3 bases are TGTGCCAGCAGCTTACTCGGCGGGGACTATGGCTACACCTTC. It is translated as CASSLLGGDYGYTF.

This chain joins TRBV7-2 and TRBJ2-2; the match to TRBD1 covers 7 bases. Unmatched junction bases numbered 6, after V lost 3 bases and J lost 2 bases. This CDR3 contains 16 residues. Per germline, CDR1 SGHTA and CDR2 FQGNSA. As DNA, the CDR3 is TGTGCCAGCAGCTTCTCTTGGGACAGTAACACCGGGGAGCTGTTTTTT. This gives the protein CASSFSWDSNTGELFF.

This clone occurred once. V usage is TRBV21-1 and J usage is TRBJ1-2; the listed D gene, TRBD1, was not tested against the DNA. TRBV21-1 is annotated as a pseudogene. The CDR3 spans 11 residues. The CDR3 protein is CASAQVYGYTF. DNA for the CDR3: TGTGCCAGCGCACAGGTTTATGGCTACACCTTC.

The V gene is TRBV2, the J gene TRBJ1-3; possibly TRBD1 for D (5 bases). The ends were cut back, 6 bases at V and 0 bases at J, with 12 bases in the middle. Germline lookup yields CDR1 SNHLY and CDR2 FYNNEI. There are 15 residues in the CDR3. The CDR3 DNA reads as TGTGCCAGCAGCCCCGACAGACTCTCTGGAAACACCATATATTTT. Its protein product is CASSPDRLSGNTIYF. Full variable domain (rest looked up from reference TRBV2 and TRBJ1-3): EPEVTQTPSHQVTQMGQEVILRCVPISNHLYFYWYRQILGQKVEFLVSFYNNEISEKSEIFDDQFSVERPDGSNFTLKIRSTKLEDSAMYFCASSPDRLSGNTIYFGEGSWLTVV.

The chain is built from TRBV29-1 and TRBJ1-1, with 7 bases matching TRBD1. The CDR3 runs to 16 residues. Germline V gene lookup returns CDR1 SQVTM and CDR2 ANQGSEA. Germline trimming cut 7 bases from V and 0 bases from J; bases unmatched to any gene: 14. This chain's CDR3 is CSAGNLQGGLNTEAFF. In nucleotides, the CDR3 is TGCAGCGCCGGGAATCTTCAGGGGGGCTTGAACACTGAAGCTTTCTTT.

This clone was seen a single time. This chain uses TRBV14 with TRBJ2-5, with D possibly matching TRBD2 (7 bases). Trimming stripped 4 bases from V and 3 bases from J, with 21 bases between. Germline V lookup: CDR1 SGHDN, CDR2 FVKESK. CDR3 length equals 17 residues. As DNA, the CDR3 is TGTGCCAGCAGCCCAGGGATCTCTTGGGGGGGCGAAGAGACCCAGTACTTC. Protein: CASSPGISWGGEETQYF.

The chain is built from TRBV9 and TRBJ2-3; D possibly corresponds to TRBD2 (5 bases). V was pared by 2 bases and J by 6 bases, with 13 bases between. The CDR3 is 14 residues long. Germline CDR1 SGDLS, CDR2 YYNGEE. The CDR3 bases are TGTGCCAGCAGCGTGCAAGGTAGCGCGGATACGCAGTATTTT. Its protein is CASSVQGSADTQYF.

The chain uses TRBV7-9 and TRBJ2-7; 14 positions match TRBD2. Trimming removed 3 bases from V and 5 bases from J; junction bases left unmatched: 12. Germline CDR1 is SEHNR and CDR2 is FQNEAQ (reference sequence). This CDR3 is 18 amino acids long. The CDR3 sequence: CASSLVKTSGRVIHEQYF. The DNA for the CDR3 is TGTGCCAGCAGCTTGGTCAAGACTAGCGGGAGGGTAATCCACGAGCAGTACTTC. The whole variable domain, remainder taken from reference TRBV7-9 and TRBJ2-7, is DTGVSQNPRHKITKRGQNVTFRCDPISEHNRLYWYRQTLGQGPEFLTYFQNEAQLEKSRLLSDRFSAERPKGSFSTLEIQRTEQGDSAMYLCASSLVKTSGRVIHEQYFGPGTRLTVT.

The chain uses TRBV12-5 and TRBJ2-5; TRBD2 is a possible D gene (6 bases). The germline gives CDR1 LGHNT, CDR2 FRNRAP. V lost 2 bases and J 1 base, leaving 23 bases between the germline ends. The CDR3 contains 19 residues. The DNA of the CDR3 is TGTGCTAGTGGTTTGTCAGGTCCAGGGTTTGGGGGACTCCAAGAGACCCAGTACTTC. It is translated as CASGLSGPGFGGLQETQYF.

The chain links TRBV2 to TRBJ1-4; 7 bases map to TRBD1. Trimming cost V 7 bases and J 7 bases; bases outside gene matches: 6. Germline V gene data show CDR1 as SNHLY and CDR2 as FYNNEI. This CDR3 comprises 13 residues. In DNA, the CDR3 is TGTGCCAGCACCCTGACAGGGACTGAAAAACTGTTTTTT. Translation: CASTLTGTEKLFF.

The chain uses TRBV7-8 and TRBJ2-1, with D possibly TRBD1 on 6 matching bases. Trimming left V 1 base short and J 12 bases short, with 19 bases between. Germline V CDR1 and CDR2: SGHVS, FQNEAQ. This CDR3 is built from 15 residues. CDR3 sequence reads: CASSLVPGLQGGQFF. DNA of the CDR3: TGTGCCAGCAGCTTAGTTCCAGGGCTCCAAGGGGGGCAGTTCTTC.

This sequence joins TRBV23-1 and TRBJ2-7, with a tentative D call TRBD1 (5 bases). TRBV23-1 is annotated as an ORF whose role is uncertain. The CDR3 has 12 amino acids. Trimming left V 6 bases short and J 6 bases short, with 12 bases between. The CDR3 nucleotides are TGCGCCAGCAGGATGGGGCTGGGCGAGCAGTACTTC. Protein sequence: CASRMGLGEQYF.

CDR3 amino acids: CASSYSTHTSGDPETQYF. The CDR3 coding sequence is TGTGCCAGCAGTTACTCGACCCACACATCAGGGGACCCGGAGACCCAGTACTTC. The chain links TRBV6-2 or TRBV6-3 to TRBJ2-5, with a weak D call TRBD1 (6 bases). Germline V CDR1 and CDR2: MNHEY, SVGEGT. This CDR3 spans 18 amino acids. V dropped 0 bases and J dropped 5 bases, with 22 bases sitting between them.

This clone has a handful of counts. This sequence joins TRBV12-3 or TRBV12-4 and TRBJ2-7; D might be TRBD1 (6 bases). Trimming shortened V by 6 bases and J by 2 bases, and 11 bases separated the two germline ends. The CDR3 has 13 residues. CDR3 nucleotide sequence: TGTGCCAGCAGCCCGAGGGGGACCTACGAGCAGTACTTC. Its translation: CASSPRGTYEQYF.